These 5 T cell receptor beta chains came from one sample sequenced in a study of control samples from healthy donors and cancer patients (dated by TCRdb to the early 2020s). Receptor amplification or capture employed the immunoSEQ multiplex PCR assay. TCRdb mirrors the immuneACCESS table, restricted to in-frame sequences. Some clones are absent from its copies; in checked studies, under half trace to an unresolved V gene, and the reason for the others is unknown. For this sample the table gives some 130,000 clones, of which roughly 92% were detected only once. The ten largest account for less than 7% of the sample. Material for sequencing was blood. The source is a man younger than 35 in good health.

The CDR3 reads CASSLRGDGYTDTQYF. CDR3 coding DNA: TGTGCCAGCAGCTTAAGGGGGGACGGGTACACAGATACGCAGTATTTT. The chain links TRBV7-9 to TRBJ2-3; D could derive from TRBD1 or TRBD2 (6 bases each). Germline V CDR1 and CDR2: SEHNR, FQNEAQ (reference sequence). This CDR3 has 16 amino acids. V was clipped by 2 bases and J by 2 bases, with 14 bases between them.

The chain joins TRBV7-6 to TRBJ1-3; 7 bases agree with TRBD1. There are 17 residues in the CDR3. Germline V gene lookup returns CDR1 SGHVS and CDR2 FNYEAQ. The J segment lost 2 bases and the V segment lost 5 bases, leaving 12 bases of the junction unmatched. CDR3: CASSDRQGIGPGNTIYF. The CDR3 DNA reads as TGTGCCAGCAGCGATAGACAGGGAATAGGGCCTGGAAACACCATATATTTT.

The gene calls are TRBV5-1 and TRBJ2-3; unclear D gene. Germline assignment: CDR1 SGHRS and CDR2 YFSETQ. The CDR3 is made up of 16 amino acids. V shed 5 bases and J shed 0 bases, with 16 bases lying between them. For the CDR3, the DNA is TGCGCCAGCAGACCGGCCCCCCAAGATAGCACAGATACGCAGTATTTT. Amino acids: CASRPAPQDSTDTQYF. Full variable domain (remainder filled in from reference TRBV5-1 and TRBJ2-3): KAGVTQTPRYLIKTRGQQVTLSCSPISGHRSVSWYQQTPGQGLQFLFEYFSETQRNKGNFPGRFSGRQFSNSRSEMNVSTLELGDSALYLCASRPAPQDSTDTQYFGPGTRLTVL.

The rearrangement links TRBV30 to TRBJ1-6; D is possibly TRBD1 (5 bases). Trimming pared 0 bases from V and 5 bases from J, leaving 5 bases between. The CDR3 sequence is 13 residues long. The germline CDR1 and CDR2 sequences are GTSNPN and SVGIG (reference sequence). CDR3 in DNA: TGTGCCTGGAGTGTACAGGATAATTCACCCCTCCACTTT. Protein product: CAWSVQDNSPLHF.

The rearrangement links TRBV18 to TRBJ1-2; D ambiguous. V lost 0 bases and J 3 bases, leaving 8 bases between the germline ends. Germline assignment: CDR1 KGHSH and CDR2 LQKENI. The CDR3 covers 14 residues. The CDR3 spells CASSPPMADYGYTF. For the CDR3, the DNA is TGTGCCAGCTCACCACCAATGGCAGACTATGGCTACACCTTC.